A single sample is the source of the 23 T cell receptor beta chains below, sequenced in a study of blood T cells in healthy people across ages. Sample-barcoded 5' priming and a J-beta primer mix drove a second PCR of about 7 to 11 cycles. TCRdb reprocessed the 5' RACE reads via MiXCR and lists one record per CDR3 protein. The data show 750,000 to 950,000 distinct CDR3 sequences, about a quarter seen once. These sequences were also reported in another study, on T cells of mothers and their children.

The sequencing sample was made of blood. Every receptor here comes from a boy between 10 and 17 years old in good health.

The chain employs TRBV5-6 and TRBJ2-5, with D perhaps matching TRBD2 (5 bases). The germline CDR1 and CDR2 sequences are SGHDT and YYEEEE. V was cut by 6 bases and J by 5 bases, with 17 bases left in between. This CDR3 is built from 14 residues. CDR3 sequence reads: CASTPGGPGETQYF. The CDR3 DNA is TGTGCCAGCACCCCCGGCGGGCCCGGGGAGACCCAGTACTTC. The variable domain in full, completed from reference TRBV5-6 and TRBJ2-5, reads DAGVTQSPTHLIKTRGQQVTLRCSPKSGHDTVSWYQQALGQGPQFIFQYYEEEERQRGNFPDRFSGHQFPNYSSELNVNALLLGDSALYLCASTPGGPGETQYFGPGTRLLVL.

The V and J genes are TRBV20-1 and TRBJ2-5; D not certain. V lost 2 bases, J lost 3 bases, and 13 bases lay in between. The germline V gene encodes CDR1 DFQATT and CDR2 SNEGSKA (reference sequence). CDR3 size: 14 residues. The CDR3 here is CSARRDPREETQYF. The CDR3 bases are TGCAGTGCTAGAAGGGATCCCCGTGAAGAGACCCAGTACTTC.

CDR3 loop: CASSLDESEAFF. The DNA for the CDR3 is TGTGCCAGCAGTTTAGATGAGTCTGAAGCTTTCTTT. V and J are TRBV12-3 or TRBV12-4 and TRBJ1-1, with unresolved D. The CDR3 length is 12 residues. The V gene lost 1 base and the J gene lost 6 bases, with 6 bases spanning the gap.

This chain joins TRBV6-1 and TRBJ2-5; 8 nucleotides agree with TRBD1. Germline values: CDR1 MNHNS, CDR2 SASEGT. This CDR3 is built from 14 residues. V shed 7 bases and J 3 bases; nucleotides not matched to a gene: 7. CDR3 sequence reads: CASTKTGEEETQYF. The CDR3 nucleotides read TGTGCCAGCACCAAGACAGGGGAGGAAGAGACCCAGTACTTC.

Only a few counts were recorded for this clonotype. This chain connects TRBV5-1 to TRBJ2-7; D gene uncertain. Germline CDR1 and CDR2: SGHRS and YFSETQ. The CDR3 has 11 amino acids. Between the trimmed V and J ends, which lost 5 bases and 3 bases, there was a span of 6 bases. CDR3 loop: CASRRNYEQYF. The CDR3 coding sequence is TGCGCCAGCAGGAGAAACTACGAGCAGTACTTC.

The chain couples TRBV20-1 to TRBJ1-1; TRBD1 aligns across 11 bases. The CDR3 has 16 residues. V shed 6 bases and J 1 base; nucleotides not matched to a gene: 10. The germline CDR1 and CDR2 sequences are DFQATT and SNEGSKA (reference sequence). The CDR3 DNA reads TGCAGTGCCCCCCCGGACAGGGGGCTAGGGAACACTGAAGCTTTCTTT. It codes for CSAPPDRGLGNTEAFF.

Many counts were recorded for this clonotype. CDR3 loop: CASSISSTTEAFF. Here the CDR3 DNA reads TGTGCCAGCAGCATATCGTCGACCACTGAAGCTTTCTTT. The chain couples TRBV7-3 to TRBJ1-1; D gene ambiguous. Looked up from germline, CDR1 is SGHTA and CDR2 is FQGTGA. The CDR3 runs to 13 residues. V was shortened by 5 bases and J by 4 bases, with 11 bases between the two germline ends.

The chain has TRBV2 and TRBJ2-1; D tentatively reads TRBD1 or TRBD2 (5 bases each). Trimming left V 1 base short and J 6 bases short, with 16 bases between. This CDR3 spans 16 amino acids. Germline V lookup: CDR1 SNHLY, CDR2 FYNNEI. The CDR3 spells CASSEVRDGNLNEQFF. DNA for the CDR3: TGTGCCAGCAGTGAAGTCCGGGACGGTAACCTCAATGAGCAGTTCTTC.

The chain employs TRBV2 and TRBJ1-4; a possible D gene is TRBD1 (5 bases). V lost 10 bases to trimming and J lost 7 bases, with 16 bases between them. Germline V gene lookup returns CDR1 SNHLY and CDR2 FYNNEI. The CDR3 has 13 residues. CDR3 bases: TGTGCCATTAAGCGGGGCTTGGGTGAAAAACTGTTTTTT. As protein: CAIKRGLGEKLFF.

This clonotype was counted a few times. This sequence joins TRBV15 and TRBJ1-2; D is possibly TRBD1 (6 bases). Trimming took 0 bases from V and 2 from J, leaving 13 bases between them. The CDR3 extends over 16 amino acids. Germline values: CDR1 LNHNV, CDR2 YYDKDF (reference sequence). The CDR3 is CATSRERDNKNYGYTF. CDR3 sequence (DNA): TGTGCCACCAGCAGAGAGCGGGACAACAAAAACTATGGCTACACCTTC.

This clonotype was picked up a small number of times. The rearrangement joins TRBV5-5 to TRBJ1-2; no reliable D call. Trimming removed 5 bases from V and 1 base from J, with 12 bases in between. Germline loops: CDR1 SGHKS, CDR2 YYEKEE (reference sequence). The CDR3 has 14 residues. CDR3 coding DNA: TGTGCCAGCAGGAGGAGCGGGGATAACTATGGCTACACCTTC. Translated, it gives CASRRSGDNYGYTF.

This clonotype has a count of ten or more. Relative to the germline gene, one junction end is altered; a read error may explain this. DNA for the CDR3: TGCGCCAGCAGCCAATCGATCATAGCGGGGGGCTGGCTCTTC. This codes for CASSQSIIAGGWLF. V gene TRBV4-1 combines with J gene TRBJ2-1, with 10 bases matching TRBD2. Per germline, CDR1 MGHRA and CDR2 YSYEKL. The CDR3 spans 14 residues.

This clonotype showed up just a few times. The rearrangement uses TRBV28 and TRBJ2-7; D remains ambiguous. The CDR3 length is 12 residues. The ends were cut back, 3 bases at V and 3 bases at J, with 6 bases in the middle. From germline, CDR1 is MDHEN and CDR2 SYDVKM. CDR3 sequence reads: CASSFTDYEQYF. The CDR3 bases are TGTGCCAGCAGTTTTACCGACTACGAGCAGTACTTC.

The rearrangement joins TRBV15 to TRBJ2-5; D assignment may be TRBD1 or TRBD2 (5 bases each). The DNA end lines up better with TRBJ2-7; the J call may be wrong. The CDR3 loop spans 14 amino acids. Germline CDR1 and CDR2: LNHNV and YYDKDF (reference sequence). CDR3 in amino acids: CATSDGRGGYEQYF. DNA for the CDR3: TGTGCCACCAGCGATGGTCGGGGCGGCTACGAGCAGTACTTC.

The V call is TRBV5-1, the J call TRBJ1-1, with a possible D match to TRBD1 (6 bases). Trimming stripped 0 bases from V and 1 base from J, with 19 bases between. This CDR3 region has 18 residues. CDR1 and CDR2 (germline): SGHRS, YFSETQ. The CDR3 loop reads CASSLVGGTGRGNTEAFF. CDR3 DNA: TGCGCCAGCAGCTTGGTGGGGGGAACAGGGAGGGGGAACACTGAAGCTTTCTTT.

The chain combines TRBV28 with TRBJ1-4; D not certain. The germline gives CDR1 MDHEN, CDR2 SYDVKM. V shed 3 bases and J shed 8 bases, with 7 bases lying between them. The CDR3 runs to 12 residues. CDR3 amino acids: CASSLMEEKLFF. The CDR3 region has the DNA TGTGCCAGCAGTTTGATGGAGGAAAAACTGTTTTTT.

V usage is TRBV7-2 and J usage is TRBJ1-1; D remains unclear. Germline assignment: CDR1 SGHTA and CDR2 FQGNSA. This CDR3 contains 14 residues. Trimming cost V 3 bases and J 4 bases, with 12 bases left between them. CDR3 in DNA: TGTGCCAGCAGCTTCCGGGTCGGGAGCACTGAAGCTTTCTTT. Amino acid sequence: CASSFRVGSTEAFF.

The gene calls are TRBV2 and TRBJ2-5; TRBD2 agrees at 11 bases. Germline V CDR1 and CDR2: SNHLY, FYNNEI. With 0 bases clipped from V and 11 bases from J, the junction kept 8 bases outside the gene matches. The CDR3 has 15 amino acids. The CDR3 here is CASSEASRLAGGQYF. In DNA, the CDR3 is TGTGCCAGCAGTGAAGCCTCCCGGCTAGCGGGGGGTCAGTACTTC.

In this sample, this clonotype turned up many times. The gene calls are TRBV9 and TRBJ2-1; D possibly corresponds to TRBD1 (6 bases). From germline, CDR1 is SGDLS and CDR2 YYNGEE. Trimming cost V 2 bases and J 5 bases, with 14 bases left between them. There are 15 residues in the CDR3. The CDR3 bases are TGTGCCAGCAGCGTTACTGGGGGCGTTGACAATGAGCAGTTCTTC. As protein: CASSVTGGVDNEQFF.

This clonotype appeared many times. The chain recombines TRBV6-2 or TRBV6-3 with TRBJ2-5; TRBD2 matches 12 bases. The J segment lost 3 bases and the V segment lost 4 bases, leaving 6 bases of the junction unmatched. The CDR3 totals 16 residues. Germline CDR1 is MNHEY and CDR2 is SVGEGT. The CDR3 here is CASSSLLAGGKETQYF. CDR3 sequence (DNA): TGTGCCAGCAGTTCATTACTAGCGGGGGGCAAAGAGACCCAGTACTTC.

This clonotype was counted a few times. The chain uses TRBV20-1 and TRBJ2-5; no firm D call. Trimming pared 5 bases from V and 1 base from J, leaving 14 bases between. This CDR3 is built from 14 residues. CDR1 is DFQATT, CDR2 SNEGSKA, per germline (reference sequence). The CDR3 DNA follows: TGCAGTGCTGGAGTCTACGGACCCCAAGAGACCCAGTACTTC. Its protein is CSAGVYGPQETQYF.

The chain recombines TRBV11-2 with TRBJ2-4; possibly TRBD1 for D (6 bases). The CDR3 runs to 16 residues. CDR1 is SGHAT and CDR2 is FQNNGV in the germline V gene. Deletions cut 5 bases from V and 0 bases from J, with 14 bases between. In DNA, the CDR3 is TGTGCCAGCAGCCTCCTTCAGGGGAAAGCCAAAAACATTCAGTACTTC. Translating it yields CASSLLQGKAKNIQYF.

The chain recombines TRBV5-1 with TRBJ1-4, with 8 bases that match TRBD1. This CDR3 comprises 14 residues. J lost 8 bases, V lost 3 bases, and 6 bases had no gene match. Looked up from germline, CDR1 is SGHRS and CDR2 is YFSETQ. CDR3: CASSSTGAGEKLFF. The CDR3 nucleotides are TGCGCCAGCAGCTCGACAGGGGCAGGAGAAAAACTGTTTTTT.